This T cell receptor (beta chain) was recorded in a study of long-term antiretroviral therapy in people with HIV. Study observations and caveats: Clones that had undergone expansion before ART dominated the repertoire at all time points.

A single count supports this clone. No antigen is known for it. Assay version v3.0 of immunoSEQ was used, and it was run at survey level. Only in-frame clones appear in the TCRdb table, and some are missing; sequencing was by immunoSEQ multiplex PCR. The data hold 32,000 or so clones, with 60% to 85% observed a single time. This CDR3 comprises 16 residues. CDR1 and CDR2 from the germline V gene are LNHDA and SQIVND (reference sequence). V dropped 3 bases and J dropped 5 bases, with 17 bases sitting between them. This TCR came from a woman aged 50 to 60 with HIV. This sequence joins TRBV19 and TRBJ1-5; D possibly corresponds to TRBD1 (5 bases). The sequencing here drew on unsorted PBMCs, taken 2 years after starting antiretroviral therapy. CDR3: CASSIFRVQIDQPQHF. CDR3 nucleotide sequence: TGTGCCAGTAGTATTTTCAGGGTACAAATTGATCAGCCCCAGCATTTT.